The rows below give T cell receptor beta chains drawn from one sample of a study of blood T cells in healthy people across ages. One entry per CDR3 protein, called by TCRdb with MiXCR from the 5' RACE reads. The sample includes around 1,800,000 distinct CDR3 sequences, roughly two fifths of them seen just once. Sequenced input: blood. The receptors shown here come from a human donor in good health. CDR3s include the opening cysteine and the closing phenylalanine or tryptophan. Fields, in order: V gene, D gene, J gene, clone size, CDR3 DNA, CDR3 protein. The D gene is left open where the match is weak. Size is stated for part of the rows, as once, few or many counts, or as a class when the clone is expanded.

TRBV6-2/TRBV6-3	TRBD2	TRBJ2-7	NA	TGTGCCAGCAGTTGGGGACTAGCGGGGGGGCAGAGCTCCTACAATGAGCAGTACTTC	CASSWGLAGGQSSYNEQYF
TRBV28	TRBD1	TRBJ2-7	NA	TGTGCCAGCAGTTCCACCCCCTGGGGACAGGGGATCTACGAGCAGTACTTC	CASSSTPWGQGIYEQYF
TRBV7-2	TRBD2	TRBJ2-1	NA	TGTGTCAGCAGCCTTAGCGGGGGAGTTAATGAGCAGTTCTTC	CVSSLSGGVNEQFF
TRBV5-6	TRBD1	TRBJ1-1	few	TGTGCCAGCAGCCCGGGACAGGGGGCTTACTTGAACACTGAAGCTTTCTTT	CASSPGQGAYLNTEAFF
TRBV6-1	TRBD1	TRBJ1-2	NA	TGTGCCAGCAGTGAAACTCGTGCGCGGACAGGCTCTATAGGCTACACCTTC	CASSETRARTGSIGYTF
TRBV18	NA	TRBJ2-7	few	TGTGCCAGCTCACCGGAAGTCTCCTACGAGCAGTACTTC	CASSPEVSYEQYF
TRBV5-8	NA	TRBJ1-1	few	TGTGCCAGCAGTTTGAGGGAGGCCACTGAAGCTTTCTTT	CASSLREATEAFF
TRBV7-2	TRBD2	TRBJ2-3	few	TGTGCCAGCAGCTTAGCCCCCGGGGGGGCTCGATATACGCAGTATTTT	CASSLAPGGARYTQYF
TRBV28	NA	TRBJ1-2	few	TGTGCCAGCCAGCCGGGCAGTCGAACCTATGGCTACACCTTC	CASQPGSRTYGYTF
TRBV28	NA	TRBJ2-1	NA	TGTGCCAGCAGTTTTGAGGGTTTGGGCTACAATGAGCAGTTCTTC	CASSFEGLGYNEQFF
TRBV28	NA	TRBJ1-6	few	TGTGCCAGCAGTTTCTTAATTCGGGGGGTTTCACCCCTCCACTTT	CASSFLIRGVSPLHF
TRBV5-1	NA	TRBJ2-7	NA	TGCGCCAGCAGCTTGTTAGGAGGGGGCATTAACGAGCAGTACTTC	CASSLLGGGINEQYF
TRBV9	NA	TRBJ2-1	NA	TGTGCCAGCAGTGTCGGAGATACCGGCTACAATGAGCAGTTCTTC	CASSVGDTGYNEQFF
TRBV29-1	TRBD1	TRBJ1-5	NA	TGCAGCGTTGCCTACAGGGGAATTCAGCCCCAGCATTTT	CSVAYRGIQPQHF
TRBV6-5	TRBD1	TRBJ1-2	NA	TGTGCCAGCAGTTACGCAGGGGGATCTTATATTTATGGCTACACCTTC	CASSYAGGSYIYGYTF
TRBV20-1	NA	TRBJ2-3	NA	TGCAGTGATAGAGTGGGCCCTAGCACAGATACGCAGTATTTT	CSDRVGPSTDTQYF
TRBV4-2	NA	TRBJ1-3	NA	TGTGCCAGCAGCCACCAACTGAGCTCTGGAAACACCATATATTTT	CASSHQLSSGNTIYF
TRBV7-9	NA	TRBJ2-5	few	TGTGCCAGCACGAGGGGCGTTGGGGAGACCCAGTACTTC	CASTRGVGETQYF
TRBV12-3/TRBV12-4	NA	TRBJ1-1	NA	TGTGCCAGCAGTAACAGGGAAAAGAACACTGAAGCTTTCTTT	CASSNREKNTEAFF
TRBV2	TRBD1	TRBJ2-7	few	TGTGCCAGCACGAGGGACAGGGCCTCCTACGAGCAGTACTTC	CASTRDRASYEQYF
TRBV6-1	TRBD2	TRBJ2-1	NA	TGTGCCAGCATATTCGGGGGGAGCTCCTACAATGAGCAGTTCTTC	CASIFGGSSYNEQFF
TRBV7-9	NA	TRBJ2-5	few	TGTGCCAGCAGCTCCCCTCTCGTAAAGTACTTC	CASSSPLVKYF
TRBV9	NA	TRBJ2-3	many	TGTGCCAGCAGCGTTACGAACACAGATACGCAGTATTTT	CASSVTNTDTQYF
TRBV4-3	TRBD1	TRBJ2-1	NA	TGCGCCAGCAGCCAAAGACAGGGGGAATACAATGAGCAGTTCTTC	CASSQRQGEYNEQFF
TRBV11-3	NA	TRBJ1-2	NA	TGTGCCAGCAGCTTAGGACTAAAGCCCCACTATGGCTACACCTTC	CASSLGLKPHYGYTF
TRBV29-1	TRBD2	TRBJ2-3	NA	TGCAGCGTTGCCGGTATGACTAGCGGGGGGGCAGATACGCAGTATTTT	CSVAGMTSGGADTQYF
TRBV5-6	TRBD1	TRBJ1-4	few	TGTGCCAGCAGCTTTCGACAGGGAGGTACTAATGAAAAACTGTTTTTT	CASSFRQGGTNEKLFF
TRBV29-1	NA	TRBJ2-7	NA	TGCAGCGGTGGACAGACAAACTTGCAGTACTTC	CSGGQTNLQYF
TRBV20-1	TRBD2	TRBJ2-1	NA	TGCAGTGCAGGGACTAGCGGGAGGGACGGGCAGTTCTTC	CSAGTSGRDGQFF
TRBV18	NA	TRBJ1-4	few	TGTGCCAGCTCACCAACGACGGGGGACCGCACTGAAAAACTGTTTTTT	CASSPTTGDRTEKLFF
TRBV29-1	TRBD1	TRBJ2-1	once	TGCAGCGTTGAAGGGACAGGGGGCGCAGGACGCCTCAATGAGCAGTTCTTC	CSVEGTGGAGRLNEQFF
TRBV25-1	NA	TRBJ1-1	NA	TGTGCCAGCAGGGGGCGCCAGCACACTGAAGCTTTCTTT	CASRGRQHTEAFF
TRBV11-2	NA	TRBJ2-1	few	TGCGCCAGCAGCCCGGACCGGGCTCACAATGAGCAGTTCTTC	CASSPDRAHNEQFF
TRBV15	NA	TRBJ2-1	few	TGTGCCACCAGCAGAGATCGAGCAGTTTCCTACAATGAGCAGTTCTTC	CATSRDRAVSYNEQFF
TRBV7-6	NA	TRBJ1-3	few	TGTGCCAGCGGAGAGCGCAATAGTGGGGTCTATGGAAACACCATATATTTT	CASGERNSGVYGNTIYF
TRBV29-1	TRBD1	TRBJ2-7	few	TGCAGCGTAACCGGGACAGGGGTCTCCTACGAGCAGTACTTC	CSVTGTGVSYEQYF
TRBV7-8	TRBD2	TRBJ2-5	NA	TGTGCCAGCAGCCCCCGCCCGGGAGGCAGAAACCAAGAGACCCAGTACTTC	CASSPRPGGRNQETQYF
TRBV5-1	NA	TRBJ2-7	NA	TGCGCCAGCAGGGACGAGCAGTACTTC	CASRDEQYF
TRBV7-2	NA	TRBJ2-1	NA	TGTGCCAGCACCTCCCATGCGGGTATAGACAATGAGCAGTTCTTC	CASTSHAGIDNEQFF
TRBV11-2	NA	TRBJ2-1	NA	TGTGCCAGCAGCTTTACCAGGGACTCCCACGAGCAGTTCTTC	CASSFTRDSHEQFF
TRBV2	NA	TRBJ2-3	NA	TGTGCCACTTCTATCCTGGGGGATACGCAGTATTTT	CATSILGDTQYF
TRBV20-1	NA	TRBJ1-2	NA	TGCAGTGCTAGACCCCAGGGTTGGGCGTTTGGCTACACCTTC	CSARPQGWAFGYTF
TRBV13	NA	TRBJ2-7	few	TGTGCCAGCAGCTTAGGAGGCAGGGCCCCTTCTAAAGGCGAGCAGTACTTC	CASSLGGRAPSKGEQYF
TRBV12-3/TRBV12-4	NA	TRBJ2-7	NA	TGTGCCAGCAGTTTAAGCCTCCCCAGGGACGAGCAGTACTTC	CASSLSLPRDEQYF
TRBV15	NA	TRBJ1-1	NA	TGTGCCACCAGCAGAGAGGCAGCCCAATCCACTGAAGCTTTCTTT	CATSREAAQSTEAFF
TRBV4-3	NA	TRBJ2-1	few	TGCGCCAGCAGCTTACGGGTAGGGGGGGCGATTGAGCAGTTCTTC	CASSLRVGGAIEQFF
TRBV6-5	TRBD1	TRBJ1-1	NA	TGTGCCAGCAGTCACAGGGGAAGGAACACTGAAGCTTTCTTT	CASSHRGRNTEAFF
TRBV7-9	NA	TRBJ2-3	few	TGTGCCAGCAGCTTAGTGCGGGGGCCCAACCAGGGAGATACGCAGTATTTT	CASSLVRGPNQGDTQYF
TRBV6-2/TRBV6-3	NA	TRBJ2-1	NA	TGTGCCAGCAGACCCCGGTCAGTATACTCCTACAATGAGCAGTTCTTC	CASRPRSVYSYNEQFF
TRBV5-1	TRBD2	TRBJ2-5	NA	TGCGCCAGCAGCCCGGTTCCAGCGGGGGGCTACTCGACTAGCCAAGAGACCCAGTACTTC	CASSPVPAGGYSTSQETQYF
TRBV2	NA	TRBJ2-1	NA	TGTGCCAGCCGAGCCGGGTACGGAGAGACCCAGTTCTTC	CASRAGYGETQFF
TRBV29-1	NA	TRBJ2-1	few	TGCAGCGTTGAAGAGAGCGACTACAATGAGCAGTTCTTC	CSVEESDYNEQFF